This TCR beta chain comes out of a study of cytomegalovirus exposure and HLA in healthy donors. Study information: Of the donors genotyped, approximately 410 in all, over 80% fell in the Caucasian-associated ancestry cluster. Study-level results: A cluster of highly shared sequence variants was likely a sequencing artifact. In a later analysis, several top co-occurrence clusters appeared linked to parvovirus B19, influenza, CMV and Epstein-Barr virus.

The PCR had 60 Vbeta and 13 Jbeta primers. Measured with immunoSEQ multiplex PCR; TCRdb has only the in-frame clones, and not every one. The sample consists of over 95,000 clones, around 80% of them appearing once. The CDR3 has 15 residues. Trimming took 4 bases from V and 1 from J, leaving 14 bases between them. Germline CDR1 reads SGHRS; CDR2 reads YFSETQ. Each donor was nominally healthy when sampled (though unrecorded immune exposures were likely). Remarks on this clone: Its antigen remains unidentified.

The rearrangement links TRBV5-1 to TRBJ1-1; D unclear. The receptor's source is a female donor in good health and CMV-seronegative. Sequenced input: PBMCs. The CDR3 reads CASSSQDGRNTEAFF. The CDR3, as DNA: TGCGCCAGCAGCAGTCAGGATGGAAGGAACACTGAAGCTTTCTTT.